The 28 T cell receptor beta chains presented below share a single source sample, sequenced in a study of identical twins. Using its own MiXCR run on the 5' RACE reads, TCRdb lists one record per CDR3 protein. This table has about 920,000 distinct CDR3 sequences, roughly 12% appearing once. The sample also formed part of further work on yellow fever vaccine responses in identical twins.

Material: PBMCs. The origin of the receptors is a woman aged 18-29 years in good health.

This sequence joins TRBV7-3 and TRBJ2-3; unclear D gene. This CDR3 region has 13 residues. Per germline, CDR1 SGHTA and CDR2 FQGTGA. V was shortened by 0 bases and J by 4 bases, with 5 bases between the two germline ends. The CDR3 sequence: CASSLTVPDTQYF. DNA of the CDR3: TGTGCCAGCAGCTTAACAGTTCCAGATACGCAGTATTTT.

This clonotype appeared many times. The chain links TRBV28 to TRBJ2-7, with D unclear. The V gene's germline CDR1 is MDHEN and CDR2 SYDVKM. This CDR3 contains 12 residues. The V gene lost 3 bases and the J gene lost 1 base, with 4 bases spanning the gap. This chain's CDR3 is CASSFRSYEQYF. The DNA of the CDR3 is TGTGCCAGCAGTTTTAGGTCCTACGAGCAGTACTTC.

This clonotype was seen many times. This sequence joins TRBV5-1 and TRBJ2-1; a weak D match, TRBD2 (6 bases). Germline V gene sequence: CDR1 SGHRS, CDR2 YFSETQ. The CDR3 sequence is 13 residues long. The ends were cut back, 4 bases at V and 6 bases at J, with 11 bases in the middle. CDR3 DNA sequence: TGCGCCAGCAGCCGGGACTTCTCCAATGAGCAGTTCTTC. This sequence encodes CASSRDFSNEQFF.

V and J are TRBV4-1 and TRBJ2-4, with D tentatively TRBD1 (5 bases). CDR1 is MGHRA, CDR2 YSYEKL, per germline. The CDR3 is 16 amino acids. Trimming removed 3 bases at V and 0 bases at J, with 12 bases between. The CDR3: CASSHTGTLAKNIQYF. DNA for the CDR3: TGCGCCAGCAGCCACACAGGCACTCTAGCCAAAAACATTCAGTACTTC.

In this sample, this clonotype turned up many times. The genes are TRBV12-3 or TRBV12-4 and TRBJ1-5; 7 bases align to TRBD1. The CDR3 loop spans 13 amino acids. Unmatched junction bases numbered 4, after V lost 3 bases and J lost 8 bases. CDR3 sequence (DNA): TGTGCCAGCAGTTTTTCAGGGGGTGAGCCCCAGCATTTT. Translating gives CASSFSGGEPQHF.

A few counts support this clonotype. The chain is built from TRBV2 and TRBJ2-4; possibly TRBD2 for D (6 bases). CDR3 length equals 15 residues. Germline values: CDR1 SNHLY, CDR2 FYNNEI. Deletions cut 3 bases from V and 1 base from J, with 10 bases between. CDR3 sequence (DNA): TGTGCCAGCAGTGACGATGGGGGGGCCAAAAACATTCAGTACTTC. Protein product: CASSDDGGAKNIQYF.

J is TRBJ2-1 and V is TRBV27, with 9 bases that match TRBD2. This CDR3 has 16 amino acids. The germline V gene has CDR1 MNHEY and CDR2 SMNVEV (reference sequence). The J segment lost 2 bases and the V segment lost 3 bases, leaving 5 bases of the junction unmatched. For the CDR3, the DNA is TGTGCCAGCAGTTTCCGACTAGCGGAGGCCTACAATGAGCAGTTCTTC. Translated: CASSFRLAEAYNEQFF.

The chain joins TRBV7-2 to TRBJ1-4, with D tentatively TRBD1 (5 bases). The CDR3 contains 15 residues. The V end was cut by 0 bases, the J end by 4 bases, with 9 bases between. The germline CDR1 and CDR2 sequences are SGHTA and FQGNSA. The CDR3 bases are TGTGCCAGCAGCTTAGCGGGACGGGTTAATGAAAAACTGTTTTTT. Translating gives CASSLAGRVNEKLFF.

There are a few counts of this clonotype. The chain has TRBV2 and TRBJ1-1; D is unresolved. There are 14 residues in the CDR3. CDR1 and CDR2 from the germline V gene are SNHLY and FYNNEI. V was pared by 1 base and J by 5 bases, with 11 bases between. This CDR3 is CASSEGAGRTEAFF. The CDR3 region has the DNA TGTGCCAGCAGTGAAGGGGCAGGACGAACTGAAGCTTTCTTT.

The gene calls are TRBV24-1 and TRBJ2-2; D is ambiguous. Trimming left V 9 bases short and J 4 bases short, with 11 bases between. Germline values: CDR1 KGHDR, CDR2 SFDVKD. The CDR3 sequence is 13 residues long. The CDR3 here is CATRKGITGELFF. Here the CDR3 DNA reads TGTGCCACCCGGAAAGGGATCACCGGGGAGCTGTTTTTT.

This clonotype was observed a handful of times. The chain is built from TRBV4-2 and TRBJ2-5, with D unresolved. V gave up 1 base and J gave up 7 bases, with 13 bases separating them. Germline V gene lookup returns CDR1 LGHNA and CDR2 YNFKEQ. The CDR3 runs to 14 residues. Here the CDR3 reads CASSQGVLERTQYF. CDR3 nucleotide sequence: TGTGCCAGCAGCCAAGGGGTACTCGAGAGGACCCAGTACTTC.

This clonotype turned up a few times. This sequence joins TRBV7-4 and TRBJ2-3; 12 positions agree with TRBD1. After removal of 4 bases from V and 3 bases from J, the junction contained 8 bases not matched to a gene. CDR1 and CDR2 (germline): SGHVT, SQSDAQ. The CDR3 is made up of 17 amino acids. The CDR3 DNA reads TGTGCCAGCAGCTCGAACCGGGACAGGGGGCATACAGATACGCAGTATTTT. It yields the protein CASSSNRDRGHTDTQYF.

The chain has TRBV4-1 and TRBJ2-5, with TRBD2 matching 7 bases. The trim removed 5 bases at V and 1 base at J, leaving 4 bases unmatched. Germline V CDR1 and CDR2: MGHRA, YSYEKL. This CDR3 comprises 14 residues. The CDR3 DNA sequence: TGCGCCAGCAGCACCGGGACTACCCAAGAGACCCAGTACTTC. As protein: CASSTGTTQETQYF.

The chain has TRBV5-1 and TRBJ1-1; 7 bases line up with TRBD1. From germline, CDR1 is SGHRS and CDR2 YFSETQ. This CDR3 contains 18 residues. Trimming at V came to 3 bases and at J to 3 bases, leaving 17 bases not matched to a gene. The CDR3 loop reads CASSWGGTGVRRDTEAFF. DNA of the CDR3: TGCGCCAGCAGCTGGGGGGGAACAGGGGTACGGAGGGACACTGAAGCTTTCTTT.

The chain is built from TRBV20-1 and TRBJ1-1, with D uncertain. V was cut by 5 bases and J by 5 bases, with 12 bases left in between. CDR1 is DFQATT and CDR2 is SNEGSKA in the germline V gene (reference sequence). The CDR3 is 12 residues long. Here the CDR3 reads CSAGLGGTEAFF. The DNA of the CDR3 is TGCAGTGCTGGGCTAGGAGGGACTGAAGCTTTCTTT.

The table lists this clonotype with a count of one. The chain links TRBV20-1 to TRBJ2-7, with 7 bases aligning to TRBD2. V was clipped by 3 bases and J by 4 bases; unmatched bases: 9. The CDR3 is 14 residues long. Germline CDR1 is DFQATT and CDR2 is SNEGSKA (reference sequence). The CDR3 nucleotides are TGCAGTGCTAGTGGCAAGGGGAGGGCGTACGAGCAGTACTTC. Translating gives CSASGKGRAYEQYF.

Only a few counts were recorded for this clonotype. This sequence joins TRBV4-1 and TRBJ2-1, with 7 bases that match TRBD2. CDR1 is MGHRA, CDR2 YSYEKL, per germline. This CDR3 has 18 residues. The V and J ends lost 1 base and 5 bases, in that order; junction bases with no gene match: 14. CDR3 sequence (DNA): TGCGCCAGCAGCCAAGCCCTATCCGGGGGGAGCGTCCACAATGAGCAGTTCTTC. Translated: CASSQALSGGSVHNEQFF.

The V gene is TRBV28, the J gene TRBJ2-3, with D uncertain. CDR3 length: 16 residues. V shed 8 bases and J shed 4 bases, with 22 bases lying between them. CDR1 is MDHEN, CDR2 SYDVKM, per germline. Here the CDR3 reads CASERGHTPRSDTQYF. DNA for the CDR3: TGTGCCAGCGAGCGTGGCCACACTCCCAGATCAGATACGCAGTATTTT.

Here the CDR3 reads CASAISGSSQETQYF. CDR3 nucleotides: TGTGCCAGCGCGATTAGCGGGAGCAGCCAAGAGACCCAGTACTTC. The genes are TRBV9 and TRBJ2-5; 9 positions match TRBD2. The CDR3 sequence is 15 residues long. Germline CDR1 is SGDLS and CDR2 is YYNGEE. After removal of 7 bases from V and 1 base from J, the junction contained 8 bases not matched to a gene.

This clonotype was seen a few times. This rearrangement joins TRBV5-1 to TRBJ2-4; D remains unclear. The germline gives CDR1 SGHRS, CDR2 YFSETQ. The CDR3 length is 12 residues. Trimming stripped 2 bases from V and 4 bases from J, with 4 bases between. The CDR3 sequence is CASSLEKNIQYF. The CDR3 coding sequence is TGCGCCAGCAGCTTAGAGAAAAACATTCAGTACTTC.

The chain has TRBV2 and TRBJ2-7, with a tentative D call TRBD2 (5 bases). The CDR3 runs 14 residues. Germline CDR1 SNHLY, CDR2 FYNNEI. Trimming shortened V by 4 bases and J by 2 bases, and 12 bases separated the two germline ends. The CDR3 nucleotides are TGTGCCAGCAGTGGACCAGCGGACGCCTACGAGCAGTACTTC. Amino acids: CASSGPADAYEQYF.

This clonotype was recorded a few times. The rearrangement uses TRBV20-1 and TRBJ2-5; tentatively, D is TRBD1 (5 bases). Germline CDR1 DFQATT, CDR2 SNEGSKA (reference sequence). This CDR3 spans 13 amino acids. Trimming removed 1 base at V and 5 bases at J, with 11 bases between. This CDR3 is CSARVREWETQYF. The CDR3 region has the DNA TGCAGTGCTAGAGTCAGGGAATGGGAGACCCAGTACTTC.

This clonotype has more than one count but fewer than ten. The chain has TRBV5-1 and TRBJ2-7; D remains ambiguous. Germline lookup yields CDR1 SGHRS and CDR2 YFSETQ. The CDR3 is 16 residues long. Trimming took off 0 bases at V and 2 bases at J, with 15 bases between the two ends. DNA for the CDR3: TGCGCCAGCAGCTTGGGTGAGCGACGGCGGACCTACGAGCAGTACTTC. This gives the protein CASSLGERRRTYEQYF.

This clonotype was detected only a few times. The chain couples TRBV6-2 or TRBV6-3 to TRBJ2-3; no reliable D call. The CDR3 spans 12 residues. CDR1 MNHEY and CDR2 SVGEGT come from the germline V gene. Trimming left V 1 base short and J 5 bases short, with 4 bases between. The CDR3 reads CASSYWVDTQYF. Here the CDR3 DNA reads TGTGCCAGCAGTTACTGGGTAGATACGCAGTATTTT.

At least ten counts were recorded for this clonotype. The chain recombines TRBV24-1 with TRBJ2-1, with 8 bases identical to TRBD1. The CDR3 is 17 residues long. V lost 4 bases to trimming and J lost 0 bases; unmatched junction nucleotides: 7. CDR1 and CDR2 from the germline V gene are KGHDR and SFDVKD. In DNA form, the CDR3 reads TGTGCCACCAGTGACTCTTCCGGGACAGGCTCCTACAATGAGCAGTTCTTC. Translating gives CATSDSSGTGSYNEQFF.

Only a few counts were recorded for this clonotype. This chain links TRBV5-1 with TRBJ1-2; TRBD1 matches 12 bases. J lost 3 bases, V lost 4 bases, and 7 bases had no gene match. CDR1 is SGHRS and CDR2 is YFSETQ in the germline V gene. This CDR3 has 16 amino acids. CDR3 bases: TGCGCCAGCAGCACCGGGACAGGGGGCGCGGACTATGGCTACACCTTC. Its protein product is CASSTGTGGADYGYTF. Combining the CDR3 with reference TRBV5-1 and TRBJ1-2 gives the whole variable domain KAGVTQTPRYLIKTRGQQVTLSCSPISGHRSVSWYQQTPGQGLQFLFEYFSETQRNKGNFPGRFSGRQFSNSRSEMNVSTLELGDSALYLCASSTGTGGADYGYTFGSGTRLTVV.

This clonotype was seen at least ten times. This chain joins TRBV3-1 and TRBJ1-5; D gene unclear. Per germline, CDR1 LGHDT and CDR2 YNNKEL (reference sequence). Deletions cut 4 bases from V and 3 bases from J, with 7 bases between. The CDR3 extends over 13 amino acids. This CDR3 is CASSLSPNQPQHF. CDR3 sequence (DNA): TGTGCCAGCAGCCTGAGTCCCAATCAGCCCCAGCATTTT.

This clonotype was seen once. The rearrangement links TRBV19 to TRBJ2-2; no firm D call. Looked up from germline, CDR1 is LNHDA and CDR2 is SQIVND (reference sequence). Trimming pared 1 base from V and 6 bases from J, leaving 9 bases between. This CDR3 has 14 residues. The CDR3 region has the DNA TGTGCCAGTAGTATAGCCGGGTTCTCCGGGGAGCTGTTTTTT. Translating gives CASSIAGFSGELFF.